The 9 T cell receptor beta chains below were found in one sample sequenced in a study of molecular identifiers for immune sequencing clone quantification. TCRdb reanalysed the PCR reads using MiXCR and keeps one entry per CDR3 protein. Of over 600,000 distinct CDR3 sequences listed, 15% to 20% are singletons. Source material: naive CD8+ T cells from blood, with Jurkat cell RNA spiked in. The subset was: FACS-sorted CD8+CD4-CCR7+CD45RA+ naive T cells. The receptors derive from a human donor in good health. Some libraries in this study had Jurkat cell RNA spiked in.

This clonotype came up a few times. CDR3 sequence (DNA): TGTGCCAGCAGTTTGCCAGGGGGGATAGATACGCAGTATTTT. Its protein is CASSLPGGIDTQYF. The chain has TRBV12-3 or TRBV12-4 and TRBJ2-3; tentatively, D is TRBD1 (7 bases). Trimming cost V 3 bases and J 5 bases, with 12 bases left between them. This CDR3 contains 14 residues.

The rearrangement joins TRBV27 to TRBJ2-5; possible D gene TRBD2, 5 bases. The CDR3 sequence is 14 residues long. Germline V lookup: CDR1 MNHEY, CDR2 SMNVEV (reference sequence). Trimming removed 3 bases from V and 4 bases from J, with 12 bases in between. CDR3 DNA sequence: TGTGCCAGCAGTTTGGCCGGGGTAGGAGAGACCCAGTACTTC. Its protein is CASSLAGVGETQYF.

This clonotype was seen repeatedly, ten times or more. The chain combines TRBV5-4 with TRBJ2-2; 13 bases agree with TRBD2. The CDR3 has 16 residues. Germline V gene sequence: CDR1 SGHNT, CDR2 YYREEE (reference sequence). V was pared by 4 bases and J by 3 bases, with 3 bases of the junction left unmatched. As DNA, the CDR3 is TGTGCCAGCAGCGCGGGACTAGCGGGGTACACCGGGGAGCTGTTTTTT. Translated, it gives CASSAGLAGYTGELFF.

This clonotype has a handful of counts. V usage is TRBV7-9 and J usage is TRBJ2-1; TRBD1 agrees at 7 bases. V was pared by 5 bases and J by 1 base, with 8 bases of the junction left unmatched. From germline, CDR1 is SEHNR and CDR2 FQNEAQ (reference sequence). CDR3 length equals 16 residues. In nucleotides, the CDR3 is TGTGCCAGCAGCCCCGTTGTGGGACAGTCCTACAATGAGCAGTTCTTC. It is translated as CASSPVVGQSYNEQFF. The whole variable domain, filled in from reference TRBV7-9 and TRBJ2-1, reads DTGVSQNPRHKITKRGQNVTFRCDPISEHNRLYWYRQTLGQGPEFLTYFQNEAQLEKSRLLSDRFSAERPKGSFSTLEIQRTEQGDSAMYLCASSPVVGQSYNEQFFGPGTRLTVL.

In this sample, this clonotype turned up many times. The J gene is TRBJ2-3, the V gene TRBV4-2, with D uncertain. The V gene's germline CDR1 is LGHNA and CDR2 YNFKEQ. The CDR3 sequence is 15 residues long. V shed 0 bases and J shed 6 bases, with 13 bases lying between them. In DNA, the CDR3 is TGTGCCAGCAGCCAAGAGCTGTTAACGAGGGATACGCAGTATTTT. Protein product: CASSQELLTRDTQYF.

This clonotype was recorded at least ten times. The V gene is TRBV4-1, the J gene TRBJ2-1; 7 bases line up with TRBD1. Trimming at V came to 3 bases and at J to 3 bases, leaving 8 bases not matched to a gene. The germline V gene has CDR1 MGHRA and CDR2 YSYEKL. This CDR3 comprises 16 residues. DNA for the CDR3: TGCGCCAGCAGCCAGAGACAGGGCGGCAGCTACAATGAGCAGTTCTTC. This encodes CASSQRQGGSYNEQFF.

With regard to this clonotype: One base away lies a much larger clone, so this may be a sequencing read error. The chain uses TRBV9 and TRBJ2-1, with 7 bases fitting TRBD2. The V gene's germline CDR1 is SGDLS and CDR2 YYNGEE. This CDR3 comprises 13 residues. The CDR3: CASSGGLSNEQLF. The CDR3 DNA reads TGTGCCAGCAGCGGGGGACTATCGAATGAGCAGCTCTTC.

This clonotype showed up many times. The V call is TRBV12-5, the J call TRBJ2-7, with TRBD1 as a possible D gene (6 bases). The germline V gene encodes CDR1 LGHNT and CDR2 FRNRAP. The CDR3 contains 15 residues. V was cut by 1 base and J by 2 bases, with 12 bases left in between. This CDR3 reads CASGLDRAQAYEQYF. In DNA form, the CDR3 reads TGTGCTAGTGGTTTGGACAGGGCGCAGGCCTACGAGCAGTACTTC.

Of note for this clonotype: A single base separates this from a much larger clone, so it may be a read error. The chain uses TRBV12-3 or TRBV12-4 and TRBJ1-2; TRBD1 agrees at 7 bases. This CDR3 has 14 residues. The CDR3 DNA sequence: TGTGCCGGCAGTCCCCCCGGACAGGCTGGCGGCTACACCTTC. As protein: CAGSPPGQAGGYTF.